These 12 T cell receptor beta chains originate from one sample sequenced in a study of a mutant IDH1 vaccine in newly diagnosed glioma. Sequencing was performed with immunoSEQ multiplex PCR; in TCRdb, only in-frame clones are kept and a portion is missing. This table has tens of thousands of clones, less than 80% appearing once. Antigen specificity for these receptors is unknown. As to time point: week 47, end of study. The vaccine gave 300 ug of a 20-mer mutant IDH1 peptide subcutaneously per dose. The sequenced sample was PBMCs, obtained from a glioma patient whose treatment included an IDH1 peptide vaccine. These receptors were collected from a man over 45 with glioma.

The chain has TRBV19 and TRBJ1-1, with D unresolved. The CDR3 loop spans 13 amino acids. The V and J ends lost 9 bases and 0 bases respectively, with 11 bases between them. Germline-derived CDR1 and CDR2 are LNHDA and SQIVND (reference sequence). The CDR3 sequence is CASCRQVNTEAFF. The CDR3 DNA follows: TGTGCCAGCTGCCGACAAGTGAACACTGAAGCTTTCTTT.

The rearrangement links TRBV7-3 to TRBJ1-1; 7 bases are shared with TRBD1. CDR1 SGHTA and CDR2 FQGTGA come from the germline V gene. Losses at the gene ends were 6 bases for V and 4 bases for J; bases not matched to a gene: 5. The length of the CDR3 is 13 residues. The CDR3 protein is CASSSTGTTEAFF. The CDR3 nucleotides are TGTGCCAGCAGTTCGACAGGGACCACTGAAGCTTTCTTT.

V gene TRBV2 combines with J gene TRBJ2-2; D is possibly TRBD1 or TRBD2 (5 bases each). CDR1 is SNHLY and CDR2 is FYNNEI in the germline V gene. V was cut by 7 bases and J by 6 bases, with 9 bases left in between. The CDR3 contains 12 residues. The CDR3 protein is CASKRGAGELFF. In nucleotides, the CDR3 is TGTGCCAGCAAGAGGGGAGCCGGGGAGCTGTTTTTT.

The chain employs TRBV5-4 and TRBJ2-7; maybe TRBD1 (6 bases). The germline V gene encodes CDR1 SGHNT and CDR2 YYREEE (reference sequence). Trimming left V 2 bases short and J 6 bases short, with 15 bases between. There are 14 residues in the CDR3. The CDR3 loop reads CASSLQGSGSEQYF. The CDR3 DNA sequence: TGTGCCAGCAGCTTACAGGGTTCAGGTAGCGAGCAGTACTTC.

This CDR3 reads CASSPPGTDNYGYTF. In DNA, the CDR3 is TGTGCCAGCAGCCCGCCCGGGACGGATAACTATGGCTACACCTTC. The rearrangement uses TRBV7-9 and TRBJ1-2; TRBD1 might be the D (5 bases). CDR3 size: 15 residues. Germline values: CDR1 SEHNR, CDR2 FQNEAQ (reference sequence). Trimming removed 5 bases at V and 1 base at J, with 14 bases between.

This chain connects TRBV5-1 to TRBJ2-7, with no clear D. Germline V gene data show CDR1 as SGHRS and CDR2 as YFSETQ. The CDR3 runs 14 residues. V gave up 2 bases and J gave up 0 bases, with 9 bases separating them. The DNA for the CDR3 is TGCGCCAGCAGCTTCGACACCAACTCCTACGAGCAGTACTTC. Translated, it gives CASSFDTNSYEQYF.

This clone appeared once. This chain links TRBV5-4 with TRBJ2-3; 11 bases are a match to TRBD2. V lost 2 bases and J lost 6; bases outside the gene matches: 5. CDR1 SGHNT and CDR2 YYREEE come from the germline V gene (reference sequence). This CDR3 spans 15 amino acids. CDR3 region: CASSFRLAGKDTQYF. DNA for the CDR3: TGTGCCAGCAGCTTTAGACTAGCGGGGAAGGATACGCAGTATTTT.

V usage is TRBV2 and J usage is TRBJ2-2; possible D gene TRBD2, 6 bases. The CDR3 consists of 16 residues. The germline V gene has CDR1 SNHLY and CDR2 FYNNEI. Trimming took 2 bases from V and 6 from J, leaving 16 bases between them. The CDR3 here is CASSESLRGGAGELFF. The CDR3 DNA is TGTGCCAGCAGTGAATCGTTGCGGGGCGGCGCCGGGGAGCTGTTTTTT.

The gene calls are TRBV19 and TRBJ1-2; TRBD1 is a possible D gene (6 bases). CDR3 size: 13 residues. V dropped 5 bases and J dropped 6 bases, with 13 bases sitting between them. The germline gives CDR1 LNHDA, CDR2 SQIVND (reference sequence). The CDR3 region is CASSPGHINGYTF. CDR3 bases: TGTGCCAGTAGTCCGGGACATATTAATGGCTACACCTTC. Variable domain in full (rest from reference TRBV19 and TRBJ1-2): DGGITQSPKYLFRKEGQNVTLSCEQNLNHDAMYWYRQDPGQGLRLIYYSQIVNDFQKGDIAEGYSVSREKKESFPLTVTSAQKNPTAFYLCASSPGHINGYTFGSGTRLTVV.

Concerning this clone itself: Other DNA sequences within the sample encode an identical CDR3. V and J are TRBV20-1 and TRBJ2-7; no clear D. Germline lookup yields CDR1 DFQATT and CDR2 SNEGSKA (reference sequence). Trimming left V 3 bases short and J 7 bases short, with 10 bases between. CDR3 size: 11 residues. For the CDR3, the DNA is TGCAGTGCTAGCGGGTCTCGGGAGCAGTACTTC. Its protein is CSASGSREQYF.

The DNA of the CDR3 is TGTGCCAGCAGCCCCCCGGGGGCCCGGGAGACCCAGTACTTC. Translation: CASSPPGARETQYF. The chain links TRBV7-2 to TRBJ2-5; D tentatively fits TRBD1 or TRBD2 (6 bases each). Trimming removed 5 bases at V and 5 bases at J, with 15 bases between. The CDR3 sequence is 14 residues long. CDR1 and CDR2 from the germline V gene are SGHTA and FQGNSA.

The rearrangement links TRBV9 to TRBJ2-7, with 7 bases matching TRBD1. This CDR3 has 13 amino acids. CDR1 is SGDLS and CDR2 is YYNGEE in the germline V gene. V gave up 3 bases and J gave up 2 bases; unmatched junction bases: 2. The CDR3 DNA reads TGTGCCAGCAGCGCCGGGACAGCCTACGAGCAGTACTTC. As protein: CASSAGTAYEQYF. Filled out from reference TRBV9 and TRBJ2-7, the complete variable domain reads DSGVTQTPKHLITATGQRVTLRCSPRSGDLSVYWYQQSLDQGLQFLIQYYNGEERAKGNILERFSAQQFPDLHSELNLSSLELGDSALYFCASSAGTAYEQYFGPGTRLTVT.